This T cell receptor (beta chain) was recovered during a study of tumor-infiltrating lymphocytes in localized non-small cell lung cancer. Study-level background: Each patient gave resected tumor and non-adjacent uninvolved lung tissue. Whole-study findings and limits: Available tissue quantity limited TCR sequencing to a patient subset. Technical variation could not be separated from intratumor heterogeneity here.

For this clone: The antigen remains undetermined.

The germline gives CDR1 SGHAT, CDR2 FQNNGV. Trimming removed 0 bases from V and 4 bases from J, with 9 bases in between. There are 14 residues in the CDR3. Generated by immunoSEQ multiplex PCR, the TCRdb table keeps only in-frame clones and is missing some. The sample includes some 15,000 clones, about 84% of them seen just once. The sequence was obtained from a human donor with non-small cell lung cancer. Sequenced: uninvolved lung tissue not adjacent to the tumor. V usage is TRBV11-2 and J usage is TRBJ2-5, with D uncertain. The CDR3 DNA sequence: TGTGCCAGCAGCTTAGAAATTGCTAGAGAGACCCAGTACTTC. This translates into CASSLEIARETQYF.